This record concerns one T cell receptor beta chain sequence. Here immunoSEQ multiplex PCR was the method, and the copy in TCRdb shows in-frame clones only, minus some. The sample yields about 660,000 clones, roughly 90% seen once. This entry is derived from a study of shared T cell receptors in the human thymus. Germline V gene sequence: CDR1 SGHDN, CDR2 FVKESK. V lost 2 bases, J lost 1 base, and 15 bases lay in between. The CDR3 is made up of 16 amino acids. These data also formed part of another study, on human thymus T cells. From that study: Healthy Finnish infants undergoing corrective surgery for congenital heart defects were the donors. Resections from corrective heart surgery provided thymus tissue. Blood and thymic repertoires both appeared biased in V and J gene usage. Reports from related research described highly overlapping thymic repertoires among unrelated individuals.

The chain uses TRBV14 and TRBJ2-7; weak D call: TRBD2 (7 bases). The TCR was taken from a boy under two years old with a congenital heart defect. Sequencing was carried out using thymocytes. CDR3: CASSQKGGTSSYEQYF. CDR3 nucleotides: TGTGCCAGCAGCCAAAAGGGGGGGACTTCTTCCTACGAGCAGTACTTC.